Each of the 32 T cell receptor beta chains below was sequenced from the same sample in a study of blood T cell repertoires in COVID-19 (dated by TCRdb to the early 2020s). Receptors were amplified or captured by the immunoSEQ multiplex PCR assay. In TCRdb, the immuneACCESS table is reduced to in-frame sequences with V and J assigned. These tables do not hold every clone; where another copy was compared, an unresolved V gene accounts for under half, and the others remain unexplained. Within this sample are 75,000 to 100,000 clones, with roughly 71% of them counted one time only. Roughly a tenth of the sample lies in the top ten. Sequences were obtained from peripheral blood. Every receptor here comes from a woman aged 80 or over with acute or convalescent COVID-19.

This clone has just a few counts. V usage is TRBV27 and J usage is TRBJ2-1; TRBD2 aligns across 10 bases. The CDR3 is 15 residues long. CDR1 and CDR2 from the germline V gene are MNHEY and SMNVEV (reference sequence). V lost 5 bases to trimming and J lost 1 base; unmatched junction nucleotides: 2. The CDR3 nucleotides are TGTGCCAGCAGTCCACTAGCGGGGTCCTACAATGAGCAGTTCTTC. Translating gives CASSPLAGSYNEQFF.

This sequence joins TRBV5-1 and TRBJ2-2, with a possible D match to TRBD1 (5 bases). Germline V gene sequence: CDR1 SGHRS, CDR2 YFSETQ. Between the trimmed V and J ends, which lost 3 bases and 0 bases, there was a span of 12 bases. This CDR3 comprises 16 residues. This CDR3 reads CASSSVWGPNTGELFF. The CDR3, as DNA: TGCGCCAGCAGCTCAGTCTGGGGCCCGAACACCGGGGAGCTGTTTTTT.

This clone turned up a few times. The chain combines TRBV28 with TRBJ1-2, with 7 bases lining up with TRBD1. The V gene end was trimmed by 2 bases and the J gene end by 4 bases; junction bases not matched to a gene: 13. Germline CDR1 and CDR2: MDHEN and SYDVKM. The length of the CDR3 is 17 residues. The CDR3 loop is CASSLDGGGGGFYGYTF. The DNA of the CDR3 is TGTGCCAGCAGTTTAGACGGTGGAGGGGGCGGGTTCTATGGCTACACCTTC.

This clone was detected a few times. This sequence joins TRBV3-1 (or the pseudogene TRBV3-2) and TRBJ2-7; 11 bases are shared with TRBD2. The CDR3 covers 16 residues. The junction had 8 bases not matched to a gene; V was cut back by 2 bases and J by 5 bases. Per germline, CDR1 LGHDT and CDR2 YNNKEL (reference sequence). Here the CDR3 DNA reads TGTGCCAGCAGCCAACCCACCGGGACTAGCGGAAACGAGCAGTACTTC. The encoded protein is CASSQPTGTSGNEQYF.

This clone was detected only once. This chain connects TRBV6-4 to TRBJ1-2; D may be TRBD1 (6 bases). Germline V gene data show CDR1 as MRHNA and CDR2 as SNTAGT. V lost 4 bases and J lost 8, with 11 bases in between. This CDR3 is 12 amino acids long. CDR3 nucleotide sequence: TGTGCCAGCAGTGCTCAGGGGCAGGGCTACACCTTC. It specifies CASSAQGQGYTF.

The CDR3 loop reads CASSFDGGAVGEQYF. The CDR3 DNA is TGTGCCAGCAGCTTTGACGGGGGGGCCGTCGGCGAGCAGTACTTC. The chain links TRBV5-4 to TRBJ2-7; TRBD2 matches at 8 bases. Germline CDR1 is SGHNT and CDR2 is YYREEE (reference sequence). Trimming cost V 2 bases and J 6 bases; bases outside gene matches: 10. The CDR3 totals 15 residues. The entire variable domain, with the rest obtained from reference TRBV5-4 and TRBJ2-7, is as follows: ETGVTQSPTHLIKTRGQQVTLRCSSQSGHNTVSWYQQALGQGPQFIFQYYREEENGRGNFPPRFSGLQFPNYSSELNVNALELDDSALYLCASSFDGGAVGEQYFGPGTRLTVT.

The chain employs TRBV1 and TRBJ2-5; the table's D call, TRBD2, was not checked against the DNA. TRBV1 is a pseudogene segment. The CDR3 is 16 amino acids. The CDR3 sequence: CTSSQDTRRAEETQYF. DNA of the CDR3: TGCACCAGCAGCCAAGATACGCGTCGAGCTGAGGAGACCCAGTACTTC.

The CDR3 sequence is CASSNSGGTTDTQYF. For the CDR3, the DNA is TGTGCCAGCAGTAATAGCGGGGGGACCACAGATACGCAGTATTTT. This chain connects TRBV9 to TRBJ2-3; 10 nucleotides line up with TRBD2. The germline V gene encodes CDR1 SGDLS and CDR2 YYNGEE. The CDR3 sequence is 15 residues long. The ends lost 5 bases at V and 2 bases at J; junction bases unmatched: 5.

The chain employs TRBV19 and TRBJ1-2; the D gene is possibly TRBD1 (5 bases). Germline V lookup: CDR1 LNHDA, CDR2 SQIVND (reference sequence). Trimming took off 7 bases at V and 4 bases at J, with 22 bases between the two ends. This CDR3 contains 16 residues. CDR3 residues: CASTLRNRGRAYGYTF. The CDR3 DNA is TGTGCCAGTACCCTTCGCAATCGTGGCAGGGCCTATGGCTACACCTTC.

This clone was counted between two and nine times. The V call is TRBV18, the J call TRBJ1-2; D is undetermined. In germline, CDR1 is KGHSH, CDR2 LQKENI. Trimming pared 4 bases from V and 12 bases from J, leaving 21 bases between. The CDR3 extends over 14 amino acids. The CDR3 protein is CASSQALAMDRHTF. Here the CDR3 DNA reads TGTGCCAGCTCACAAGCTCTAGCTATGGATCGGCACACCTTC. The whole variable domain, remainder taken from reference TRBV18 and TRBJ1-2, is NAGVMQNPRHLVRRRGQEARLRCSPMKGHSHVYWYRQLPEEGLKFMVYLQKENIIDESGMPKERFSAEFPKEGPSILRIQQVVRGDSAAYFCASSQALAMDRHTFGSGTRLTVV.

V and J are TRBV28 and TRBJ1-5; D gene ambiguous. The length of the CDR3 is 11 residues. Germline lookup yields CDR1 MDHEN and CDR2 SYDVKM. Trimming took 8 bases from V and 2 from J, leaving 4 bases between them. The CDR3 sequence: CASAGNQPQHF. The CDR3 DNA is TGTGCCAGCGCGGGCAATCAGCCCCAGCATTTT.

This chain connects TRBV5-8 to TRBJ2-7; TRBD1 agrees at 9 bases. The CDR3 runs 15 residues. Germline V gives CDR1 SGHTS, CDR2 YDEGEE. V was clipped by 4 bases and J by 4 bases; unmatched bases: 9. The CDR3 spells CASSPVGQGGYEQYF. DNA of the CDR3: TGTGCCAGCAGCCCGGTGGGACAGGGTGGATACGAGCAGTACTTC.

About this clone: This could be a read error, since a much larger clone is one nucleotide away. This CDR3 is also generated by other DNA sequences in the sample. V gene TRBV10-3 combines with J gene TRBJ1-2; D unclear. The CDR3 has 14 residues. CDR1 is ENHRY and CDR2 is SYGVKD in the germline V gene. The V end was cut by 6 bases, the J end by 4 bases, with 15 bases between. In nucleotides, the CDR3 is TGTGCCATCAGGGTCGGGTCAGAGGGCTATGGCTACACCTTC. It translates to CAIRVGSEGYGYTF.

V is TRBV7-2 and J is TRBJ2-1; 7 bases agree with TRBD2. Germline V gene sequence: CDR1 SGHTA, CDR2 FQGNSA. The CDR3 contains 17 residues. V trimming: 1 base; J trimming: 2 bases; junction bases outside the gene matches: 8. CDR3 coding DNA: TGTGCCAGCAGCTTAGTGGCTAGCGGAACAACCTACAATGAGCAGTTCTTC. Protein sequence: CASSLVASGTTYNEQFF.

The rearrangement uses TRBV6-5 and TRBJ2-3, with 10 positions matching TRBD1. The CDR3 extends over 15 amino acids. Germline trimming cut 6 bases from V and 3 bases from J; bases unmatched to any gene: 6. Germline CDR1 MNHEY, CDR2 SVGAGI. The CDR3 sequence: CASSAGTGATDTQYF. CDR3 DNA: TGTGCCAGCAGCGCCGGGACAGGGGCAACAGATACGCAGTATTTT.

The chain employs TRBV9 and TRBJ2-5; 9 bases line up with TRBD2. The length of the CDR3 is 15 residues. Germline values: CDR1 SGDLS, CDR2 YYNGEE. After removal of 0 bases from V and 4 bases from J, the junction contained 4 bases not matched to a gene. CDR3 nucleotide sequence: TGTGCCAGCAGCGTAGGGGCGGGAGGGGGAGAGACCCAGTACTTC. Residues: CASSVGAGGGETQYF. Complete variable domain (other parts from reference TRBV9 and TRBJ2-5): DSGVTQTPKHLITATGQRVTLRCSPRSGDLSVYWYQQSLDQGLQFLIQYYNGEERAKGNILERFSAQQFPDLHSELNLSSLELGDSALYFCASSVGAGGGETQYFGPGTRLLVL.

The CDR3 DNA is TGCAGCGTTACCGGACAGGGGGCAAGGAACACTGAAGCTTTCTTT. This sequence encodes CSVTGQGARNTEAFF. The chain has TRBV29-1 and TRBJ1-1; 11 nucleotides line up with TRBD1. Germline V gene lookup returns CDR1 SQVTM and CDR2 ANQGSEA. V gave up 5 bases and J gave up 1 base; unmatched junction bases: 6. The CDR3 has 15 amino acids.

The J gene is TRBJ2-5, the V gene TRBV5-1, with D possibly TRBD2 on 7 matching bases. Trimming took off 7 bases at V and 1 base at J, with 17 bases between the two ends. Germline values: CDR1 SGHRS, CDR2 YFSETQ. The CDR3 loop spans 15 amino acids. This CDR3 is CASGQSGVTQETQYF. CDR3 nucleotide sequence: TGCGCCAGCGGACAGAGCGGGGTAACCCAAGAGACCCAGTACTTC.

The CDR3 nucleotides are TGTGCCAGCTCACCGGGACAGTCCTACGAGCAGTACTTC. It specifies CASSPGQSYEQYF. This chain links TRBV18 with TRBJ2-7; 7 positions agree with TRBD1. This CDR3 comprises 13 residues. From germline, CDR1 is KGHSH and CDR2 LQKENI. After removal of 3 bases from V and 1 base from J, the junction contained 0 bases not matched to a gene.

The J gene is TRBJ1-2, the V gene TRBV25-1; D gene uncertain. CDR3 length equals 13 residues. Trimming took off 2 bases at V and 6 bases at J, with 10 bases between the two ends. CDR1 is MGHDK, CDR2 SYGVNS, per germline. DNA of the CDR3: TGTGCCAGCAGTGAAGGGCGGGGTGATGGCTACACCTTC. This gives the protein CASSEGRGDGYTF.

The chain combines TRBV19 with TRBJ2-2, with 10 positions matching TRBD2. The CDR3 contains 16 residues. Germline V gives CDR1 LNHDA, CDR2 SQIVND (reference sequence). V lost 5 bases to trimming and J lost 1 base; unmatched junction nucleotides: 4. CDR3: CASSYSSGRNTGELFF. CDR3 DNA: TGTGCCAGTAGTTACTCTAGCGGGAGGAACACCGGGGAGCTGTTTTTT.

This clone has a handful of counts. This chain joins TRBV30 and TRBJ2-2; D unresolved. This CDR3 spans 13 amino acids. V was shortened by 0 bases and J by 2 bases, with 4 bases between the two germline ends. Germline assignment: CDR1 GTSNPN and CDR2 SVGIG (reference sequence). CDR3 amino acids: CAWSVQNTGELFF. CDR3 DNA: TGTGCCTGGAGTGTACAAAACACCGGGGAGCTGTTTTTT.

J is TRBJ2-7 and V is TRBV19; 7 bases line up with TRBD1. Per the germline V gene, CDR1 is LNHDA and CDR2 is SQIVND (reference sequence). V lost 5 bases to trimming and J lost 4 bases; unmatched junction nucleotides: 5. CDR3 length: 13 residues. The DNA of the CDR3 is TGTGCCAGTAGTGTCACAGGGGAGTACGAGCAGTACTTC. It translates to CASSVTGEYEQYF.

The chain joins TRBV2 to TRBJ1-4; D not resolved. CDR1 is SNHLY and CDR2 is FYNNEI in the germline V gene. Trimming removed 8 bases from V and 6 bases from J, with 10 bases in between. The CDR3 has 12 amino acids. CDR3 protein: CASSSLDEKLFF. The CDR3 DNA reads as TGTGCCAGCTCAAGCTTGGATGAAAAACTGTTTTTT.

The gene calls are TRBV11-2 and TRBJ1-5; tentative D call: TRBD1 (6 bases). The CDR3 has 13 residues. V was cut by 5 bases and J by 6 bases, with 11 bases left in between. Germline CDR1 reads SGHAT; CDR2 reads FQNNGV. CDR3 sequence: CASSEQGGQPQHF. CDR3 DNA: TGTGCCAGCAGCGAACAGGGTGGTCAGCCCCAGCATTTT.

This sequence joins TRBV30 and TRBJ2-3; 7 nucleotides line up with TRBD2. V lost 5 bases, J lost 3 bases, and 14 bases stayed unmatched. The CDR3 loop spans 16 amino acids. CDR1 and CDR2 (germline): GTSNPN, SVGIG (reference sequence). The CDR3 reads CAWQALAVGLTDTQYF. CDR3 DNA: TGTGCCTGGCAAGCTCTAGCGGTAGGACTGACAGATACGCAGTATTTT.

The chain has TRBV20-1 and TRBJ1-1, with a weak D call TRBD1 (5 bases). CDR1 and CDR2 (germline): DFQATT, SNEGSKA (reference sequence). This CDR3 has 11 residues. V was clipped by 3 bases and J by 11 bases, with 13 bases between them. CDR3 sequence (DNA): TGCAGTGCTAGGGGGCCGGGGGTGGCTTTCTTT. It yields the protein CSARGPGVAFF.

J is TRBJ2-1 and V is TRBV3-1 (or the pseudogene TRBV3-2), with a tentative D call TRBD2 (6 bases). V was clipped by 3 bases and J by 0 bases, with 9 bases between them. The germline gives CDR1 LGHDT, CDR2 YNNKEL (reference sequence). The CDR3 runs 15 residues. The CDR3 nucleotides are TGTGCCAGCAGCCACGCTAGCGCCTCCTACAATGAGCAGTTCTTC. Translating it yields CASSHASASYNEQFF.

This clone was detected only once. The chain combines TRBV9 with TRBJ1-2, with TRBD1 identical over 8 bases. With V trimmed by 0 bases and J by 11 bases, 6 bases remained unmatched. The V gene's germline CDR1 is SGDLS and CDR2 YYNGEE. There are 13 residues in the CDR3. CDR3 bases: TGTGCCAGCAGCGTAGGTGGACAGGGTGGGTACACCTTC. It encodes CASSVGGQGGYTF.

In this sample, this clone turned up a few times. V gene TRBV12-3 or TRBV12-4 combines with J gene TRBJ1-3; D is undetermined. The CDR3 covers 12 residues. With 7 bases removed from V and 4 bases from J, the gap between germline ends came to 8 bases. This chain's CDR3 is CASTPLGNTIYF. The CDR3 DNA follows: TGTGCCAGCACCCCTCTGGGAAACACCATATATTTT.

The rearrangement links TRBV3-1 (or the pseudogene TRBV3-2) to TRBJ1-4; 7 bases match TRBD1. The length of the CDR3 is 14 residues. Germline V gene data show CDR1 as LGHDT and CDR2 as YNNKEL (reference sequence). Trimming took 6 bases from V and 10 from J; bases not matched to a gene: 11. The CDR3 loop is CASRPTGSYRKLFF. The CDR3 DNA sequence: TGTGCCAGCAGGCCGACAGGGTCTTACAGAAAACTGTTTTTT.

The rearrangement links TRBV3-1 (or the pseudogene TRBV3-2) to TRBJ1-1, with a possible D match to TRBD1 (6 bases). Germline CDR1 reads LGHDT; CDR2 reads YNNKEL (reference sequence). The germline V and J ends were trimmed by 5 bases and 7 bases, with 14 bases remaining between them. This CDR3 comprises 13 residues. The CDR3 DNA reads as TGTGCCAGCAGCTACAGGGCAGGGAGTGAAGCTTTCTTT. It is translated as CASSYRAGSEAFF.